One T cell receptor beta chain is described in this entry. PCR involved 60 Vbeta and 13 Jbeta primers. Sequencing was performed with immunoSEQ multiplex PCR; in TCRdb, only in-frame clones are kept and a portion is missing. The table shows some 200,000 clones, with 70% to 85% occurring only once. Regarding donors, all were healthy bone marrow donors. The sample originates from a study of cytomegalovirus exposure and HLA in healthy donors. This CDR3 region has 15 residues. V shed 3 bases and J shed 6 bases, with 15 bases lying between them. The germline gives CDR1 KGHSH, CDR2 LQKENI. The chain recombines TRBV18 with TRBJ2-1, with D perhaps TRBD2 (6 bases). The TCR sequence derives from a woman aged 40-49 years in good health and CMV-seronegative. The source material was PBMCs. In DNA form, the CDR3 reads TGTGCCAGCTCACCCATTTCACACGGGGGCAATGAGCAGTTCTTC. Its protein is CASSPISHGGNEQFF.